The source of this TCR beta chain is a study of T-cell reconstitution after alpha-beta-depleted transplantation in children. The library targeted TCRbeta and was prepared with unique molecular identifiers. MiXCR, run by TCRdb on the PCR reads, gives a single entry per CDR3 protein. The sample gives a few hundred thousand distinct CDR3 sequences, approximately 10% of which show up once; 28% is in the top ten. This CDR3 comprises 19 residues. The clonotype comes from a child younger than two with acute myeloid leukemia, due to receive a stem cell transplant. V and J are TRBV12-3 or TRBV12-4 and TRBJ2-1; 8 bases align to TRBD2. Sequencing was performed on PBMCs, taken before TCRalphabeta/CD19-depleted stem cell transplant. In nucleotides, the CDR3 is TGTACCTTCAGTTTACCCGATCTTGGACTAGCTGAAGCCCCGAATGAGCAGTTCTTC. Protein: CTFSLPDLGLAEAPNEQFF.